The 4 T cell receptor beta chains below were found in one sample sequenced in a study of blood T cell repertoires in COVID-19. Sequencing was performed with immunoSEQ multiplex PCR; in TCRdb, only in-frame clones are kept and a portion is missing. The sample holds some 380,000 clones, around 87% seen once. What was sequenced was PBMCs or T cells enriched from blood (not recorded which). The receptors stem from a man aged 25-45 years who had recovered from COVID-19.

This clone occurred a few times. The V gene is TRBV7-2, the J gene TRBJ1-4; 8 bases match TRBD1. J gave up 8 bases and V 5 bases, and 10 bases lay outside the gene matches. The germline gives CDR1 SGHTA, CDR2 FQGNSA. The CDR3 length is 15 residues. The DNA for the CDR3 is TGTGCCAGCAGCCCACGGACAGGGTCAGGAGAAAAACTGTTTTTT. This sequence encodes CASSPRTGSGEKLFF.

The chain couples TRBV11-3 to TRBJ2-3; D ambiguous. The CDR3 is made up of 13 amino acids. V shed 1 base and J shed 2 bases, with 4 bases lying between them. CDR1 and CDR2 (germline): SGHNT, YENEEA. The CDR3 DNA sequence: TGTGCCAGCAGCTTAGTATTCACAGATACGCAGTATTTT. It specifies CASSLVFTDTQYF.

The rearrangement links TRBV6-1 to TRBJ2-7, with D maybe TRBD2 (5 bases). Per germline, CDR1 MNHNS and CDR2 SASEGT. Trimming took off 3 bases at V and 4 bases at J, with 7 bases between the two ends. The CDR3 runs to 12 residues. CDR3 region: CASSDGEYEQYF. The CDR3 bases are TGTGCCAGCAGTGACGGGGAATACGAGCAGTACTTC.

The rearrangement uses TRBV9 and TRBJ2-5; D gene unclear. Germline CDR1 reads SGDLS; CDR2 reads YYNGEE. The CDR3 consists of 14 residues. Trimming removed 4 bases at V and 2 bases at J, with 12 bases between. The CDR3 nucleotides are TGTGCCAGCAGCCCCCCTGACTCTCAAGAGACCCAGTACTTC. Translated: CASSPPDSQETQYF.